This T cell receptor (beta chain) is drawn from a study of shared clonotypes between healthy human individuals. Study findings and constraints: For naive CD4 cells, around 5.1% of clonotypes were shared across a few donors. Against clonotypes common to all four donors, non-shared ones had lower generation probabilities.

This CDR3 has 13 amino acids. The V and J ends lost 4 bases and 7 bases, in that order; junction bases with no gene match: 1. Germline V gene data show CDR1 as SGHAT and CDR2 as FQNNGV. The repertoire was sequenced with immunoSEQ multiplex PCR; TCRdb's copy has only in-frame clones and lacks some. This sample yields about 580,000 clones, of which about 98% are seen a single time; 0.3% belongs to the top ten. Terminally differentiated effector memory CD45RA+ cells were left out of the naive CD8 fraction, which was CD45RO-negative and positively selected for CCR7. Notes on this clone: Antigen specificity is unknown.

The TCR originated in a man between 25 and 39 years old in good health. The source material was naive CD8+ T cells sorted from blood. The chain couples TRBV11-2 to TRBJ2-1; 10 nucleotides line up with TRBD2. The CDR3 nucleotides are TGTGCCAGCAGCTGGACTAGCGGTAATGAGCAGTTCTTC. The encoded protein is CASSWTSGNEQFF. The full variable domain, in which reference TRBV11-2 and TRBJ2-1 provide the parts outside the CDR3, is EAGVAQSPRYKIIEKRQSVAFWCNPISGHATLYWYQQILGQGPKLLIQFQNNGVVDDSQLPKDRFSAERLKGVDSTLKIQPAKLEDSAVYLCASSWTSGNEQFFGPGTRLTVL.